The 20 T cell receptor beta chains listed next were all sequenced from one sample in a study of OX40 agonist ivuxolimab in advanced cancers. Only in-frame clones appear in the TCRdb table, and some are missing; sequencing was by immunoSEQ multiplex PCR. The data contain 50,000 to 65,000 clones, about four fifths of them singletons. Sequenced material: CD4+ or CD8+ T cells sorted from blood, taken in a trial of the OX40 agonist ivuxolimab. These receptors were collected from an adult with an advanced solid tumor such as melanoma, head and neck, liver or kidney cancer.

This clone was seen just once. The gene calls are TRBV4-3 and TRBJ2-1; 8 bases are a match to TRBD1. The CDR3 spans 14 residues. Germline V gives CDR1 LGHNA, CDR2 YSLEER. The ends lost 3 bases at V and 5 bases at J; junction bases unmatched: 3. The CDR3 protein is CASSHRTGHNEQFF. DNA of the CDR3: TGCGCCAGCAGCCATAGGACAGGGCACAATGAGCAGTTCTTC.

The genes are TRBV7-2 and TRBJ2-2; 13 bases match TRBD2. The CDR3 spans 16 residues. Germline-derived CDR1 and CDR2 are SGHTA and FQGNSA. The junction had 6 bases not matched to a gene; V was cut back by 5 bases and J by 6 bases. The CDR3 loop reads CASSPGTSGVPGELFF. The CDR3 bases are TGTGCCAGCAGCCCTGGGACTAGCGGGGTCCCCGGGGAGCTGTTTTTT.

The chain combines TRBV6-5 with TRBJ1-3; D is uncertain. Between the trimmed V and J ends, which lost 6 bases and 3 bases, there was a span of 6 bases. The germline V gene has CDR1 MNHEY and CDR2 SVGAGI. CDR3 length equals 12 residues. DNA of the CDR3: TGTGCCAGCAGGGGAAGTGGAAACACCATATATTTT. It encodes CASRGSGNTIYF.

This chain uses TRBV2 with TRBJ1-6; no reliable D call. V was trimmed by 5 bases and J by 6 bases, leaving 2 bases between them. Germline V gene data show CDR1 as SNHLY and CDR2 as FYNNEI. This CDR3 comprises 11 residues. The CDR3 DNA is TGTGCCAGCAGTATTAATTCACCCCTCCACTTT. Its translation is CASSINSPLHF.

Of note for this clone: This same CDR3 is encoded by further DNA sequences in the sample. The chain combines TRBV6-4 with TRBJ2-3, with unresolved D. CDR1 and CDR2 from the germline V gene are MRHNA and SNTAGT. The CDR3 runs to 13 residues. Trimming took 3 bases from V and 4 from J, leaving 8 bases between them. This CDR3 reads CASSDNWADTQYF. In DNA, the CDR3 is TGTGCCAGCAGTGATAACTGGGCAGATACGCAGTATTTT.

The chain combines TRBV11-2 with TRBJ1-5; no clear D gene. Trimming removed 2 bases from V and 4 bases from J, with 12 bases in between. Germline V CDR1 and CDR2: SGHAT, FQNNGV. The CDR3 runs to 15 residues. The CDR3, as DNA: TGTGCCAGCAGCTTATTTGAGGACCGGAATCAGCCCCAGCATTTT. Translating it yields CASSLFEDRNQPQHF.

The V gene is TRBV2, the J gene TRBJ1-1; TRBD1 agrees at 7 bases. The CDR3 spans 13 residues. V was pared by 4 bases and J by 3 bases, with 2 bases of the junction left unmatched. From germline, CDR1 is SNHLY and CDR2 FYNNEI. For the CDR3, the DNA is TGTGCCAGCAGTGGAGGACAGGACACTGAAGCTTTCTTT. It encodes CASSGGQDTEAFF.

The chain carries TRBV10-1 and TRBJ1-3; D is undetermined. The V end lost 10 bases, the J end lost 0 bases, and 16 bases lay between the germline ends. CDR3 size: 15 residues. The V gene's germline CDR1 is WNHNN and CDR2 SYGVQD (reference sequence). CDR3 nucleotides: TGCGCCACCGAAAGCAGGTCTCTCTCTGGAAACACCATATATTTT. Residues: CATESRSLSGNTIYF.

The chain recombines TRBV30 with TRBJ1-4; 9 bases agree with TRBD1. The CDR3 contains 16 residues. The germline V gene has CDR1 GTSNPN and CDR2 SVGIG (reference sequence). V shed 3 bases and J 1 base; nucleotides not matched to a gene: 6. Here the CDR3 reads CAWSWGQGGTNEKLFF. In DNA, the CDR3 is TGTGCCTGGAGCTGGGGACAGGGAGGAACTAATGAAAAACTGTTTTTT. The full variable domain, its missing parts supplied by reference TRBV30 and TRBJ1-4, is SQTIHQWPATLVQPVGSPLSLECTVEGTSNPNLYWYRQAAGRGLQLLFYSVGIGQISSEVPQNLSASRPQDRQFILSSKKLLLSDSGFYLCAWSWGQGGTNEKLFFGSGTQLSVL.

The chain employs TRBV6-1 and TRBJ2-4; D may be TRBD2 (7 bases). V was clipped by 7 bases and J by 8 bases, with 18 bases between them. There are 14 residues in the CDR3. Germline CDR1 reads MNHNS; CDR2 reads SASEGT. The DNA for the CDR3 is TGTGCCAGCACCCGAGGGGGGGGTAAGGACATTCAGTACTTC. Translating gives CASTRGGGKDIQYF.

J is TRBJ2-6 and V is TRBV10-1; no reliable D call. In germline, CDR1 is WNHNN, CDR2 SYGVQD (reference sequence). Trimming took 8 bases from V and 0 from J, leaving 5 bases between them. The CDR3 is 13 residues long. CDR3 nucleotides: TGCGCCAGCTCCGACTCTGGGGCCAACGTCCTGACTTTC. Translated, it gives CASSDSGANVLTF.

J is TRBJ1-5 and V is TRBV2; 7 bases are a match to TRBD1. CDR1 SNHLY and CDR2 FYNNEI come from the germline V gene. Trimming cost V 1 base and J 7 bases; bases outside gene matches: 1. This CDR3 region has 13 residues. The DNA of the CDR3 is TGTGCCAGCAGTGAAGAACAGGGGCAGCCCCAGCATTTT. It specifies CASSEEQGQPQHF.

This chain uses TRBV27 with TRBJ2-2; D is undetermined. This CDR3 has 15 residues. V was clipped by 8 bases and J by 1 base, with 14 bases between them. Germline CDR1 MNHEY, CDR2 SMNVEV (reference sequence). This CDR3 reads CASGVRLLNTGELFF. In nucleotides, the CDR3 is TGTGCCAGCGGCGTTAGGCTGCTGAACACCGGGGAGCTGTTTTTT.

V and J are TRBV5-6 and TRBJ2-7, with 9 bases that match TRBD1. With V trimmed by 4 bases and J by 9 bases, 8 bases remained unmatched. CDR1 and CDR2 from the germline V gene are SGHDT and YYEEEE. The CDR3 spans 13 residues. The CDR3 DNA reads TGTGCCAGCAGCCAACCCGCGGACAGGGGGCAGTACTTC. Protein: CASSQPADRGQYF.

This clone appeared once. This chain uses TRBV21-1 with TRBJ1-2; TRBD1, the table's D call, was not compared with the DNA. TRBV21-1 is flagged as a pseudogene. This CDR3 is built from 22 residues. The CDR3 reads CASSNSNRDRSFLGSNKYGYTF. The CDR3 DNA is TGTGCCAGCAGCAACTCTAACCGGGACAGGAGTTTTCTTGGGAGTAATAAGTATGGCTACACCTTC.

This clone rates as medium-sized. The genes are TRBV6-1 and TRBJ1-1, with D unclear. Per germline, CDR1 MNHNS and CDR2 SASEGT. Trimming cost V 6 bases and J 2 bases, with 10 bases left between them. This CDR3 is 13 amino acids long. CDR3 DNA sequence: TGTGCCAGCAGCCGAGCGGGTAACACTGAAGCTTTCTTT. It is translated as CASSRAGNTEAFF.

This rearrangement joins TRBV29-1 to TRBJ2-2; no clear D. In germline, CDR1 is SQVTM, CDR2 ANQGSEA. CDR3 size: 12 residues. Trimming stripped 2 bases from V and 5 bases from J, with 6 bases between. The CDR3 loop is CSVEPFTGELFF. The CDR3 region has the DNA TGCAGCGTTGAACCGTTTACCGGGGAGCTGTTTTTT.

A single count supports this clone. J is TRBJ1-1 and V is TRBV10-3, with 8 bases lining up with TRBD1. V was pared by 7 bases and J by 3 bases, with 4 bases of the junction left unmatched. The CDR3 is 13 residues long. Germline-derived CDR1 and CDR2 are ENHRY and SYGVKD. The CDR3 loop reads CAITQTGDTEAFF. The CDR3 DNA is TGTGCCATCACCCAGACAGGGGACACTGAAGCTTTCTTT.

In nucleotides, the CDR3 is TGCGCCAGCAGCTTCACAGGGTTGAGCACTGAAGCTTTCTTT. Its protein is CASSFTGLSTEAFF. The rearrangement uses TRBV5-1 and TRBJ1-1, with D tentatively TRBD1 (6 bases). Trimming took off 2 bases at V and 4 bases at J, with 12 bases between the two ends. There are 14 residues in the CDR3. Germline loops: CDR1 SGHRS, CDR2 YFSETQ.

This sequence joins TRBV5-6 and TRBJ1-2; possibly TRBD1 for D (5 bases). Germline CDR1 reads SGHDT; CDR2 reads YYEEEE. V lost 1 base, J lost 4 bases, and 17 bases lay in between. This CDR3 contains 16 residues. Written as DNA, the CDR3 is TGTGCCAGCAGCTTGTTTGGGCAGGGTAATGTCTATGGCTACACCTTC. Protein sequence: CASSLFGQGNVYGYTF.